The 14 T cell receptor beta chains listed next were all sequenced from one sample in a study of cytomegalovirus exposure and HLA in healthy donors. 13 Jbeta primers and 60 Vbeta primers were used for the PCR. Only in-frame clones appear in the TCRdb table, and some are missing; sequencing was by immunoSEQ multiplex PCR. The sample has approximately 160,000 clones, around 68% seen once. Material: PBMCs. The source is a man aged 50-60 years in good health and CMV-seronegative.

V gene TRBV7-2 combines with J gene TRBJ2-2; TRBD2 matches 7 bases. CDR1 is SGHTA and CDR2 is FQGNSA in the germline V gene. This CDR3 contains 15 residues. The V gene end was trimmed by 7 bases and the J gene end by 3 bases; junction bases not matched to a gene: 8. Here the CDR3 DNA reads TGTGCCAGCAAACGGGGGGTTATGGACACCGGGGAGCTGTTTTTT. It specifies CASKRGVMDTGELFF. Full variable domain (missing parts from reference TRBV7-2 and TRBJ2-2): GAGVSQSPSNKVTEKGKDVELRCDPISGHTALYWYRQSLGQGLEFLIYFQGNSAPDKSGLPSDRFSAERTGGSVSTLTIQRTQQEDSAVYLCASKRGVMDTGELFFGEGSRLTVL.

CDR3 sequence reads: CASRYTGQDTEAFF. DNA for the CDR3: TGCGCCAGCAGATATACGGGACAGGACACTGAAGCTTTCTTT. The rearrangement uses TRBV5-1 and TRBJ1-1; TRBD1 matches at 8 bases. V trimming: 5 bases; J trimming: 3 bases; junction bases outside the gene matches: 6. The CDR3 has 14 amino acids. The germline CDR1 and CDR2 sequences are SGHRS and YFSETQ.

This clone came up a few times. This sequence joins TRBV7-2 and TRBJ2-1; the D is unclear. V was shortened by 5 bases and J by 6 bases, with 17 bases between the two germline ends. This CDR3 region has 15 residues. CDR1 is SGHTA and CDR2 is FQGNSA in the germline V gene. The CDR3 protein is CASSPPRLRTNEQFF. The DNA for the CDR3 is TGTGCCAGCAGCCCTCCGAGGCTGCGCACCAATGAGCAGTTCTTC.

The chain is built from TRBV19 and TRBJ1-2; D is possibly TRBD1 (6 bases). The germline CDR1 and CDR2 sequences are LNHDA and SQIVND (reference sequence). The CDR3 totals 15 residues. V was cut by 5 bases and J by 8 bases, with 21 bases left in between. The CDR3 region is CASSLTNRQDRGYTF. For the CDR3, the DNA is TGTGCCAGTAGTCTTACAAACCGACAGGATCGAGGCTACACCTTC.

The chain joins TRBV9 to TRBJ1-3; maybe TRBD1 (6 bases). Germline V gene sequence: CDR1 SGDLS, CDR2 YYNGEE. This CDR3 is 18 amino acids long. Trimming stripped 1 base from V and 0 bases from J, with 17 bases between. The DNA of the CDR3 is TGTGCCAGCAGCGTATTACCCAGGGGCCTACTCTCTGGAAACACCATATATTTT. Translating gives CASSVLPRGLLSGNTIYF.

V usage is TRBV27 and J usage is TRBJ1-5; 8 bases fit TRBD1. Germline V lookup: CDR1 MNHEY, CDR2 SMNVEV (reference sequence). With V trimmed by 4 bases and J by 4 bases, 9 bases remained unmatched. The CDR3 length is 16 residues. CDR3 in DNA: TGTGCCAGCAGTTCAGTGACAGGGGTGGGAAATCAGCCCCAGCATTTT. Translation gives CASSSVTGVGNQPQHF.

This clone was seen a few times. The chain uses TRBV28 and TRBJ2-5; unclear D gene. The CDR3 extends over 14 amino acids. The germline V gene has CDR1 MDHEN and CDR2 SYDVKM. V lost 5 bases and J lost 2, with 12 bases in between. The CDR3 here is CASSTASPQETQYF. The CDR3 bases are TGTGCCAGCAGTACTGCCTCCCCTCAAGAGACCCAGTACTTC.

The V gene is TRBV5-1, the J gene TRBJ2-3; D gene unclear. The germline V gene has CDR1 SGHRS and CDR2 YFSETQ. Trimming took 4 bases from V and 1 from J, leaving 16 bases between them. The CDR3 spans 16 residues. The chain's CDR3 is CASSPMVGSGTDTQYF. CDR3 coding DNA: TGCGCCAGCAGCCCGATGGTTGGCAGCGGCACAGATACGCAGTATTTT. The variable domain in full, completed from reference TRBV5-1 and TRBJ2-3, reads KAGVTQTPRYLIKTRGQQVTLSCSPISGHRSVSWYQQTPGQGLQFLFEYFSETQRNKGNFPGRFSGRQFSNSRSEMNVSTLELGDSALYLCASSPMVGSGTDTQYFGPGTRLTVL.

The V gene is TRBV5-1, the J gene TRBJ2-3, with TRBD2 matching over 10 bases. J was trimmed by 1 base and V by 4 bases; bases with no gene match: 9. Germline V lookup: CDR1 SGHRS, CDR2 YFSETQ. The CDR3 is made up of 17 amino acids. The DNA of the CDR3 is TGCGCCAGCAGCCTCGCCCGGCTAGCGGGGGGCACAGATACGCAGTATTTT. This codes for CASSLARLAGGTDTQYF.

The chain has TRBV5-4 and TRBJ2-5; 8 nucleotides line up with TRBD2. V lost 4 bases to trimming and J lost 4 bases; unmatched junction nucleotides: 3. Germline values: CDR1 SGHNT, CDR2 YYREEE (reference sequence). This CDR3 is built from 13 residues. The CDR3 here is CASSLSGVETQYF. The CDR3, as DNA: TGTGCCAGCAGCCTTAGCGGGGTAGAGACCCAGTACTTC. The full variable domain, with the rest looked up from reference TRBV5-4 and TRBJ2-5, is ETGVTQSPTHLIKTRGQQVTLRCSSQSGHNTVSWYQQALGQGPQFIFQYYREEENGRGNFPPRFSGLQFPNYSSELNVNALELDDSALYLCASSLSGVETQYFGPGTRLLVL.

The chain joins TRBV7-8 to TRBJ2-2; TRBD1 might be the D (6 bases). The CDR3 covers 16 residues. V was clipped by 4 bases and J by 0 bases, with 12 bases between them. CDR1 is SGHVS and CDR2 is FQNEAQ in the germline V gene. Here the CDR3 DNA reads TGTGCCAGCAGCTCGGTGGGGACATCGAACACCGGGGAGCTGTTTTTT. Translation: CASSSVGTSNTGELFF.

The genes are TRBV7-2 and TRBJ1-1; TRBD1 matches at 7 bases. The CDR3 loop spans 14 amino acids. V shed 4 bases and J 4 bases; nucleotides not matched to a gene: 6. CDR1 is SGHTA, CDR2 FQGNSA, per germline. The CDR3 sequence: CASSYTGEITEAFF. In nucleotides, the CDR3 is TGTGCCAGCAGCTATACAGGGGAGATCACTGAAGCTTTCTTT.

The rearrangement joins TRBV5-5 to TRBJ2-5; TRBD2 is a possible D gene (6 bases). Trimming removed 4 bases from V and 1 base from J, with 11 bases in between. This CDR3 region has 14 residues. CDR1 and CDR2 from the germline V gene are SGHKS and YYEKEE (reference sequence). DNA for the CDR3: TGTGCCAGCAGCCATGGGACTCCCCAAGAGACCCAGTACTTC. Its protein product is CASSHGTPQETQYF.

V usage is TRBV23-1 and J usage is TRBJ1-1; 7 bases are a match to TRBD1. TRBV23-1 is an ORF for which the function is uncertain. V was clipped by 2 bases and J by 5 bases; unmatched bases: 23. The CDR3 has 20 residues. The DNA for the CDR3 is TGCGCCAGCAGTCAACCGACCCTCCATCAGGACAGGAGTGTTCGTACTGAAGCTTTCTTT. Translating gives CASSQPTLHQDRSVRTEAFF.